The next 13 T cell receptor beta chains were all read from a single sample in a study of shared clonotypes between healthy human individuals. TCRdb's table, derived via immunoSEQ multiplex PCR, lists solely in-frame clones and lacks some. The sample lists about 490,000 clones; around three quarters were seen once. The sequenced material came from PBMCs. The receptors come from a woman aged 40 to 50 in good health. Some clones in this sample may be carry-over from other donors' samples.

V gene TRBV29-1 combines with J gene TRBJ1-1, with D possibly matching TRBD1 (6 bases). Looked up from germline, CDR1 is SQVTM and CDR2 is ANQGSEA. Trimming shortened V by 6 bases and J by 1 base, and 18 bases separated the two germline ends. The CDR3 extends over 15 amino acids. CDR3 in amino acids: CSVAGGPGQNTEAFF. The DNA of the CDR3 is TGCAGCGTCGCGGGGGGGCCGGGACAGAACACTGAAGCTTTCTTT.

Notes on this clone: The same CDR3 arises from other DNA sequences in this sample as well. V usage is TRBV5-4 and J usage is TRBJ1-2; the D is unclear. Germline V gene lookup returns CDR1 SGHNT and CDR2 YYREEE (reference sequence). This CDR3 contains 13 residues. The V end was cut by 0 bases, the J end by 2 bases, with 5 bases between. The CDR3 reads CASSLGGNYGYTF. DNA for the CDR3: TGTGCCAGCAGCTTGGGCGGGAACTATGGCTACACCTTC.

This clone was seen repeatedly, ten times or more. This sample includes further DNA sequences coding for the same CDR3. The CDR3, as DNA: TGTGCCAGCAGCTCGGGACTCCTACCCTACGAGCAGTACTTC. Translation: CASSSGLLPYEQYF. This rearrangement joins TRBV7-2 to TRBJ2-7, with TRBD2 as a possible D gene (6 bases). The V end was cut by 4 bases, the J end by 2 bases, with 12 bases between. The CDR3 consists of 14 residues. The germline V gene has CDR1 SGHTA and CDR2 FQGNSA. The whole variable domain, remainder taken from reference TRBV7-2 and TRBJ2-7, is GAGVSQSPSNKVTEKGKDVELRCDPISGHTALYWYRQSLGQGLEFLIYFQGNSAPDKSGLPSDRFSAERTGGSVSTLTIQRTQQEDSAVYLCASSSGLLPYEQYFGPGTRLTVT.

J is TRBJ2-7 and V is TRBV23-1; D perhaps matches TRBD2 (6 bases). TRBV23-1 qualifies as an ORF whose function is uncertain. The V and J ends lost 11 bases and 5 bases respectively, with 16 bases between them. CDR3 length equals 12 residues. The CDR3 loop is CALSGRSHEQYF. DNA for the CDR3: TGCGCCCTGAGTGGGAGGAGCCACGAGCAGTACTTC.

CDR3 residues: CASSPLGEVEQFF. CDR3 DNA: TGTGCCAGCAGCCCACTCGGGGAGGTTGAGCAGTTCTTC. The V and J genes are TRBV7-8 and TRBJ2-1; weak D call: TRBD2 (6 bases). CDR1 is SGHVS, CDR2 FQNEAQ, per germline. The V gene lost 5 bases and the J gene lost 9 bases, with 14 bases spanning the gap. This CDR3 region has 13 residues.

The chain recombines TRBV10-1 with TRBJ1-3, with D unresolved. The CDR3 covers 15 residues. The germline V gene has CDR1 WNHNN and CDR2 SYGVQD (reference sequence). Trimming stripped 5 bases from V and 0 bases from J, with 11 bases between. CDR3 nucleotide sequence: TGCGCCAGCAGTCCCGGACCTAACTCTGGAAACACCATATATTTT. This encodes CASSPGPNSGNTIYF.

The CDR3 region is CASSLSGFNEQFF. In DNA form, the CDR3 reads TGTGCCAGCAGCTTGTCTGGTTTCAATGAGCAGTTCTTC. The rearrangement uses TRBV7-2 and TRBJ2-1; no reliable D call. The germline gives CDR1 SGHTA, CDR2 FQGNSA. The CDR3 consists of 13 residues. V was trimmed by 3 bases and J by 6 bases, leaving 9 bases between them.

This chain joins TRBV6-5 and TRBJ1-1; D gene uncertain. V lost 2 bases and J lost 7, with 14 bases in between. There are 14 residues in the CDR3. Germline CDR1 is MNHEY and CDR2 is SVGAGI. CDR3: CASSYAMGADEAFF. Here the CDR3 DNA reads TGTGCCAGCAGTTACGCAATGGGTGCAGATGAAGCTTTCTTT.

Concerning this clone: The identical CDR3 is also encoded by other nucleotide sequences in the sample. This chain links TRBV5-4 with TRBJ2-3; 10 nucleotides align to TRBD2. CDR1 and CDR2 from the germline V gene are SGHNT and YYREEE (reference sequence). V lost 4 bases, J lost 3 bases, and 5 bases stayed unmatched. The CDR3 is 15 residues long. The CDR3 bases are TGTGCCAGCAGCCCCGGACTAGCGGTAACAGATACGCAGTATTTT. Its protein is CASSPGLAVTDTQYF.

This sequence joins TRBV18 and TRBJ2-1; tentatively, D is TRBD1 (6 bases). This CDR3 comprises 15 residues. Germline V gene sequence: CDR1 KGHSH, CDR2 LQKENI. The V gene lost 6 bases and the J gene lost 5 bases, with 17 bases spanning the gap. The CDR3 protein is CASSRDTNTDNEQFF. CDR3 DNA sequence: TGTGCCAGCTCCAGGGACACTAATACCGACAATGAGCAGTTCTTC.

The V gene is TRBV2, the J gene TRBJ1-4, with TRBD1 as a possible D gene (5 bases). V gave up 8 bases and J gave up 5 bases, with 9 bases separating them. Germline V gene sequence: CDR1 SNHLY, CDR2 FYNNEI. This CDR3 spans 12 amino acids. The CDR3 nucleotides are TGTGCCAGCGGGGGGGAGAATGAAAAACTGTTTTTT. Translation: CASGGENEKLFF. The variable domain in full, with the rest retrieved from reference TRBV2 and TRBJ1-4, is EPEVTQTPSHQVTQMGQEVILRCVPISNHLYFYWYRQILGQKVEFLVSFYNNEISEKSEIFDDQFSVERPDGSNFTLKIRSTKLEDSAMYFCASGGENEKLFFGSGTQLSVL.

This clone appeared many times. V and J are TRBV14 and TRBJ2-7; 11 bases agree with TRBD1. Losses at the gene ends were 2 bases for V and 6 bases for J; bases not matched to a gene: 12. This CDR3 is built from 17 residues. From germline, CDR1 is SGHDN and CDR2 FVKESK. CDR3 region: CASSQLGQGAGIREQYF. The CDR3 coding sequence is TGTGCCAGCAGCCAACTTGGACAGGGGGCCGGGATCCGCGAGCAGTACTTC.

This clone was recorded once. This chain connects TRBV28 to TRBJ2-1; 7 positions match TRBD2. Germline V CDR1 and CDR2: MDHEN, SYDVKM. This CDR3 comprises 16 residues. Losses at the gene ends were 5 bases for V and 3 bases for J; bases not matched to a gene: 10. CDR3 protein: CASSPAGLVVYNEQFF. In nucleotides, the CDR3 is TGTGCCAGCAGTCCCGCCGGACTAGTTGTCTACAATGAGCAGTTCTTC.